This T cell receptor beta chain was captured by sequencing in a study of shared clonotypes between healthy human individuals. Overall study findings and caveats: Generation probability values for non-shared clonotypes were lower than those for clonotypes shared by all four donors.

Authors' analysis steps: ImmunoSEQ gave junction-only sequences without quality scores, so filtering differed. Clones were read by immunoSEQ multiplex PCR, and TCRdb kept only the in-frame ones, dropping some. V and J calls plus clone size are reproduced from that table; the DNA served to infer D and trimming. The data show approximately 2.4 million clones, approximately 95% seen once. Trimming took 4 bases from V and 6 from J; bases not matched to a gene: 8. The CDR3 runs to 14 residues. The V gene's germline CDR1 is PRHDT and CDR2 FYEKMQ (reference sequence). As to this clone: No antigen is known for it.

Sequenced material: naive CD4+ T cells sorted from blood. The subset: CD45RA+ positively selected. This sequence was found in a man aged 18 to 30 in good health. V and J are TRBV13 and TRBJ1-2, with 7 bases matching TRBD1. CDR3 in amino acids: CASSSPGQYHGYTF. The CDR3, as DNA: TGTGCCAGCAGCTCCCCGGGACAGTACCATGGCTACACCTTC.